This T cell receptor (beta chain) was sequenced for a study of T cells after posttransplantation cyclophosphamide. Findings and caveats of the study: TRB clonality was highly associated with recipient CMV seropositivity and reactivation. Tissue-infiltrating T cells from skin or gut overlapped little with blood T cells. Donor-recipient repertoire similarity was low at 1-2 months, rising over year one.

Turning to this clone: Its antigen is undetermined.

This CDR3 has 14 amino acids. The junction had 7 bases not matched to a gene; V was cut back by 6 bases and J by 6 bases. Germline V gene sequence: CDR1 LNHDA, CDR2 SQIVND (reference sequence). Sequenced by immunoSEQ multiplex PCR; TCRdb stores in-frame clones only, minus some. The table includes more than 60,000 clones, over 85% detected once. This related bone marrow graft donor gave peripheral blood on the day of marrow donation. The sequenced material came from PBMCs. The rearrangement links TRBV19 to TRBJ1-5; 8 nucleotides align to TRBD1. The TCR sequence derives from a woman in her twenties or thirties in good health and a related stem cell transplant donor. CDR3 sequence: CASSPGQETQPQHF. The CDR3 DNA follows: TGTGCCAGTAGCCCGGGACAGGAGACTCAGCCCCAGCATTTT.